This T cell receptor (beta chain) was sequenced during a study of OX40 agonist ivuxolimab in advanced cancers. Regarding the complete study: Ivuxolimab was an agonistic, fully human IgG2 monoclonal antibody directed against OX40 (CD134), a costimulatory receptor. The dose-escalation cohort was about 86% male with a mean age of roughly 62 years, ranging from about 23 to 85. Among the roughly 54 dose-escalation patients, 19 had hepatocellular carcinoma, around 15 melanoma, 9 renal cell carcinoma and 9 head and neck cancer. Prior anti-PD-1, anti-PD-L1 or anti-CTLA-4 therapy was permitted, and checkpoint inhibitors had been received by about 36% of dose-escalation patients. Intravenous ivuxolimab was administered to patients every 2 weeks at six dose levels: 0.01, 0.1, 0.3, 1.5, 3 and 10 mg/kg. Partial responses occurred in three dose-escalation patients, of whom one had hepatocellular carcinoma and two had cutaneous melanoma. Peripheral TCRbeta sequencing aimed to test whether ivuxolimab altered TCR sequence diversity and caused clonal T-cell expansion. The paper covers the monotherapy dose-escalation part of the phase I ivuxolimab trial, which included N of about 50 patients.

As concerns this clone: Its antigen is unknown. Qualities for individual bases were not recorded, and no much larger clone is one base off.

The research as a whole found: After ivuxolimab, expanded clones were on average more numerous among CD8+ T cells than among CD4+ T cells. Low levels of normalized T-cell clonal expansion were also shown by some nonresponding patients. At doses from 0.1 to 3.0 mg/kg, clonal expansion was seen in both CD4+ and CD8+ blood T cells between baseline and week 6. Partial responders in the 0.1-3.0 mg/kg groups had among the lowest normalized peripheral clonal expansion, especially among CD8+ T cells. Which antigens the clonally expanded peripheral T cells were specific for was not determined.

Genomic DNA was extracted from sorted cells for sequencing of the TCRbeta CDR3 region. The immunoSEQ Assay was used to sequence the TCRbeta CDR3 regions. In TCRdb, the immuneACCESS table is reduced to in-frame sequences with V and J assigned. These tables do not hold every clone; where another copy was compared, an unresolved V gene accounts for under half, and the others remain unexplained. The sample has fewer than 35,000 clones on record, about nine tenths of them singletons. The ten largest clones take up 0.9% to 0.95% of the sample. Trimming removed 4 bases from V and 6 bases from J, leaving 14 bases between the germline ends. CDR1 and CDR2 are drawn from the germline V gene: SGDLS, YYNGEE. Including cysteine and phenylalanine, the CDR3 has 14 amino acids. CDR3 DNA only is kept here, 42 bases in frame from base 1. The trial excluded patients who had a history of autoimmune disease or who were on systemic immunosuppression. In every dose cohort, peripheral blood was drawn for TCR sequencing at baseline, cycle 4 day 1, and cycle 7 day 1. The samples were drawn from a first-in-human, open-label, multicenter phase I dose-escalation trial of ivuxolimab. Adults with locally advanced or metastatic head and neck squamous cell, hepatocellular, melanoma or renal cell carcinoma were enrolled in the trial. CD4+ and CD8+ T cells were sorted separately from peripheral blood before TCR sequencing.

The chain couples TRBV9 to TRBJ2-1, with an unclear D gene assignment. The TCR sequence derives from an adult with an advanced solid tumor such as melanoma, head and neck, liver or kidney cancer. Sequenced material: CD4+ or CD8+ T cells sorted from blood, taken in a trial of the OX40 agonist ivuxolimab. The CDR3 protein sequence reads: CASSPGRTFNEQFF. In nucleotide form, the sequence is TGTGCCAGCAGCCCGGGCCGGACGTTCAATGAGCAGTTCTTC.